This T cell receptor (beta chain) was documented in a study of response to subunit inactivated influenza vaccine. Whole-study results and caveats: After each seasonal influenza vaccination, few new T cells are recruited, the authors suggested.

Points on this clonotype: What it binds is not known.

TCRdb reanalysed the RT-PCR reads using MiXCR and keeps one entry per CDR3 protein. The table has hundreds of thousands of distinct CDR3 sequences, less than 20% seen once. This sequence was found in a man in his fifties or sixties who received an inactivated influenza vaccine. The sample here was PBMCs from blood, taken 5 days after vaccination.

CDR3 in amino acids: CASGVINTEAFF. CDR3 DNA: TGCGCCAGCGGGGTTATCAACACTGAAGCTTTCTTT. The chain carries TRBV10-2 and TRBJ1-1, with D unresolved. This CDR3 is built from 12 residues. CDR1 is WSHSY, CDR2 SAAADI, per germline. Trimming stripped 8 bases from V and 2 bases from J, with 9 bases between.